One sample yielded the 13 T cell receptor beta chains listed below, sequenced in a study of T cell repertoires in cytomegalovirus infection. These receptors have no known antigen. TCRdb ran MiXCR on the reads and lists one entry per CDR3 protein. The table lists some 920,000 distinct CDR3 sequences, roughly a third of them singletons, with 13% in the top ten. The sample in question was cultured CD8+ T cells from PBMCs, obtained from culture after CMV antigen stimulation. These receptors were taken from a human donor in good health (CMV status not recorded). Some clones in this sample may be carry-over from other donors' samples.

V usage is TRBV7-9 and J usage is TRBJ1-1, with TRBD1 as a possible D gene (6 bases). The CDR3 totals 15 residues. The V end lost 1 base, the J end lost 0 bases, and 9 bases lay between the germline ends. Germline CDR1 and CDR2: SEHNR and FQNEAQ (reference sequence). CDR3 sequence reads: CASSLVQGMNTEAFF. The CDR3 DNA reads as TGTGCCAGCAGCTTAGTTCAGGGGATGAACACTGAAGCTTTCTTT.

CDR3 in amino acids: CASSIRQGREAFF. CDR3 sequence (DNA): TGCGCCAGCAGCATACGACAGGGGCGCGAAGCTTTCTTT. This chain uses TRBV5-1 with TRBJ1-1; TRBD1 agrees at 8 bases. The V gene end was trimmed by 4 bases and the J gene end by 8 bases; junction bases not matched to a gene: 7. The CDR3 is 13 amino acids. Germline CDR1 reads SGHRS; CDR2 reads YFSETQ.

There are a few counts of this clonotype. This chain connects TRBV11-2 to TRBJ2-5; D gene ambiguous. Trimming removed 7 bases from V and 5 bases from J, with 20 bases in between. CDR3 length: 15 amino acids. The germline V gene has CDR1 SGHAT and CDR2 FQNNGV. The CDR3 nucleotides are TGTGCCAGCACCCTTATAGGTTCCAATCGGGAGACCCAGTACTTC. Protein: CASTLIGSNRETQYF.

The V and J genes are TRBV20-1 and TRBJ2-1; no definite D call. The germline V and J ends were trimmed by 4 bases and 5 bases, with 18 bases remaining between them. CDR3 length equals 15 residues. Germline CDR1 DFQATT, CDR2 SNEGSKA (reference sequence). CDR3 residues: CSAIPPPKWDNEQFF. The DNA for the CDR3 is TGCAGTGCTATCCCCCCCCCGAAATGGGACAATGAGCAGTTCTTC.

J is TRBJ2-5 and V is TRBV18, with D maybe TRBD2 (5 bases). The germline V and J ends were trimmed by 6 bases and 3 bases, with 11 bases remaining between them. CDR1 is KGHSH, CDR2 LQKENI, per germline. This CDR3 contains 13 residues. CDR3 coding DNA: TGTGCCAGCTCCCGGGGAGCTGAAGAGACCCAGTACTTC. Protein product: CASSRGAEETQYF.

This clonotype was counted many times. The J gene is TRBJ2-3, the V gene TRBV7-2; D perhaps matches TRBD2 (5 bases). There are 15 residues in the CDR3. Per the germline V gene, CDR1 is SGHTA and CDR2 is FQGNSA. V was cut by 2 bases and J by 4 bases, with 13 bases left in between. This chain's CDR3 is CASSLPSMEADTQYF. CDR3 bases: TGTGCCAGCAGCTTACCTAGCATGGAGGCAGATACGCAGTATTTT. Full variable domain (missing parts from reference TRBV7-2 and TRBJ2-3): GAGVSQSPSNKVTEKGKDVELRCDPISGHTALYWYRQSLGQGLEFLIYFQGNSAPDKSGLPSDRFSAERTGGSVSTLTIQRTQQEDSAVYLCASSLPSMEADTQYFGPGTRLTVL.

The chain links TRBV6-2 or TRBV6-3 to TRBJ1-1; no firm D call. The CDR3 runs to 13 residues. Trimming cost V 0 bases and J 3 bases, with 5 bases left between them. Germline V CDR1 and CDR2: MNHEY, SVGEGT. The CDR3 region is CASSYSEDTEAFF. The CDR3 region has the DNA TGTGCCAGCAGTTACTCCGAGGACACTGAAGCTTTCTTT.

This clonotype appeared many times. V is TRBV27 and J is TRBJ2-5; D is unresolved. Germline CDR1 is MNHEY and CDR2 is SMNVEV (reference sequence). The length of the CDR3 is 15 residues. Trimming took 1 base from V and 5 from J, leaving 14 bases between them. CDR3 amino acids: CASSLLSGVLETQYF. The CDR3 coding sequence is TGTGCCAGCAGTTTATTATCTGGAGTTTTGGAGACCCAGTACTTC.

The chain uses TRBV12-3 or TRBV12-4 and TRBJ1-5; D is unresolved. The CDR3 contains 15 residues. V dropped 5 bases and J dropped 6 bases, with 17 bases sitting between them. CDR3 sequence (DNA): TGTGCCAGCAGTCCCGAGGGCGGGTGGCGTCAGCCCCAGCATTTT. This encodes CASSPEGGWRQPQHF.

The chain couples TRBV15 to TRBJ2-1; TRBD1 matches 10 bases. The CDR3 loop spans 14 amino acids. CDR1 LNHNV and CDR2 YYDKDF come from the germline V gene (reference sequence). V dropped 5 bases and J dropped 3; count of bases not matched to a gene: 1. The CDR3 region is CATSGTGVYNEQFF. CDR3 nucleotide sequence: TGTGCCACCAGCGGGACAGGGGTCTACAATGAGCAGTTCTTC.

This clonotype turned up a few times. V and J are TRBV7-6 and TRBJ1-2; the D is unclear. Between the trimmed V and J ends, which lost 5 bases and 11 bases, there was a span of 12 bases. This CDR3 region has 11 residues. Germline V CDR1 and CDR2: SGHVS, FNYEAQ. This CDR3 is CASSRGGEYTF. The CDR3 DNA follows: TGTGCCAGCAGCCGCGGTGGGGAGTACACCTTC.

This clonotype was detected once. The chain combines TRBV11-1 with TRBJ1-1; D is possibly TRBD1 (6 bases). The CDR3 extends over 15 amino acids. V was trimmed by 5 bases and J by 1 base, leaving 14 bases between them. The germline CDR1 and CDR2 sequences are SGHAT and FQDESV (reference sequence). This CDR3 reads CASSRRGQKNTEAFF. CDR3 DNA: TGTGCCAGCAGCCGGCGGGGACAAAAGAACACTGAAGCTTTCTTT.

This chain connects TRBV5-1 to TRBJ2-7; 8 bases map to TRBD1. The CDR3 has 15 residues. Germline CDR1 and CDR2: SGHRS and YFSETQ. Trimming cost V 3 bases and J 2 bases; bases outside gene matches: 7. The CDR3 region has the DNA TGCGCCAGCAGCTCGGACAGGGTGGACCCCTACGAGCAGTACGTC. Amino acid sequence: CASSSDRVDPYEQYV.